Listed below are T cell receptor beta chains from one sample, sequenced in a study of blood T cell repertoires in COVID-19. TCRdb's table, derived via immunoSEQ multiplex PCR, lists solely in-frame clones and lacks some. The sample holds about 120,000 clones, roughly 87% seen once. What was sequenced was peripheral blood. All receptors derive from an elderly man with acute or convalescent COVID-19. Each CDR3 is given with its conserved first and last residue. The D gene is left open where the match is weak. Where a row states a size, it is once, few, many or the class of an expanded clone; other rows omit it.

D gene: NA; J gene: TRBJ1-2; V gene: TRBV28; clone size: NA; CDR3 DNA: TGTGCCAGCGTCGCCGGGATCAATTGGGCTTTTAACTATGGCTACACCTTC; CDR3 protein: CASVAGINWAFNYGYTF
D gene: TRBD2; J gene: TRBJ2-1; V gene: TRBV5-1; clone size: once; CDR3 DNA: TGCGCCAGCAGCTCCCAACCTAGCGGGAGTGGCGATGAGCAGTTCTTC; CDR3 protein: CASSSQPSGSGDEQFF
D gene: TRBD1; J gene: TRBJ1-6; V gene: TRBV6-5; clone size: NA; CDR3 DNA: TGTGCCAGCAGTAAGGGACAGGGGGATTCACCCCTCCACTTT; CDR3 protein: CASSKGQGDSPLHF
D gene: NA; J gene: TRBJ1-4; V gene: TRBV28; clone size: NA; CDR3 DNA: TGTGCCAGCAGGAACACGAGGGGGTTATTTGAAAAACTGTTTTTT; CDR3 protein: CASRNTRGLFEKLFF
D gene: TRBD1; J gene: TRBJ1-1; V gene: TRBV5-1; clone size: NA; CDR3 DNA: TGCGCCAGCAGCTTGGGTACAGGGGCGAACACTGAAGCTTTCTTT; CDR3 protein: CASSLGTGANTEAFF
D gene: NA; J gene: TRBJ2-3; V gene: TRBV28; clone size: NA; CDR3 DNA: TGTGCCAGCAGTCCCCCCGCTACAGGCACAGATACGCAGTATTTT; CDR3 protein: CASSPPATGTDTQYF
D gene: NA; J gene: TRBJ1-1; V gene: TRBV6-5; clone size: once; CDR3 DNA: TGTGCCAGCAGGGCAGGGTATATTGAAGCTTTCTTT; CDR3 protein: CASRAGYIEAFF
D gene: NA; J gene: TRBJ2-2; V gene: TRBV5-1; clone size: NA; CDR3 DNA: TGCGCCAGCAGCTCCCTAACAGACACCGGGGAGCTGTTTTTT; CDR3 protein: CASSSLTDTGELFF
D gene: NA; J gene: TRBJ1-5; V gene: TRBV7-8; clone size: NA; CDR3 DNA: TGTGCCAGCAGCCCCGGACAAGGAGCCCAGCATTTT; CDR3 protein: CASSPGQGAQHF
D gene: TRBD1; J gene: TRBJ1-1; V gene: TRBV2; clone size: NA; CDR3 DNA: TGTGCCAGCAGAAAAGGACAGGGGAGGGGGACTGAAGCTTTCTTT; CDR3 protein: CASRKGQGRGTEAFF
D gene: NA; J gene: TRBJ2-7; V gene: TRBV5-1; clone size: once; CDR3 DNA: TGCGCCAGCAGCTTCAACAACGAGCAGTACTTC; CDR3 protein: CASSFNNEQYF
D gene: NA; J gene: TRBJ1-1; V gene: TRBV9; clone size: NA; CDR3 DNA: TGTGCCAGCAGCCTACAGGGGAACACTGAAGCTTTCTTT; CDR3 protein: CASSLQGNTEAFF
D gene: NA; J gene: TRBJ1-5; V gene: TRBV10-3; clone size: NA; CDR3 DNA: TGTGCCATCAGGAGGGACAACAATCAGCCCCAGCATTTT; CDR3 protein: CAIRRDNNQPQHF
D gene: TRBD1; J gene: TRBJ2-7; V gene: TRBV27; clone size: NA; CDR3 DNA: TGTGCCAGCAGGGGGGACAGGGGCTACGAGCAGTACTTC; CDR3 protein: CASRGDRGYEQYF
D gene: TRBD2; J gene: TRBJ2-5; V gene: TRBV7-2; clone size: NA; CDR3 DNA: TGTGCCAGCAGCCTTACTAGCGGGAGGGCCCAAGAGACCCAGTACTTC; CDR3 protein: CASSLTSGRAQETQYF
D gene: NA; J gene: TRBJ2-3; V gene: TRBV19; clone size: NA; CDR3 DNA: TGTGCCAGTAGTATAACAGGGGCGCGGGGTTCGGGGGGCACAGATACGCAGTATTTT; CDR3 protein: CASSITGARGSGGTDTQYF
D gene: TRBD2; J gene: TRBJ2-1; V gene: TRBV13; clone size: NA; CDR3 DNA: TGTGCCAGCAGCTGGGGACTAGCGAACTACAATGAGCAGTTCTTC; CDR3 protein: CASSWGLANYNEQFF
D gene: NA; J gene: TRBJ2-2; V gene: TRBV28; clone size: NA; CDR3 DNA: TGTGCCAGCAAAAACAGGGCGGCCACCGGGGAGCTGTTTTTT; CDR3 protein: CASKNRAATGELFF
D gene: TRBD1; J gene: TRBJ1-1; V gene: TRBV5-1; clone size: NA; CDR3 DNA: TGCGCCAGCAGCGTACAGGGGGCCGGGAACACTGAAGCTTTCTTT; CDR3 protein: CASSVQGAGNTEAFF
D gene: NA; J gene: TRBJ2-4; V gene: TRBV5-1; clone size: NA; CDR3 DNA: TGCGCCAGCAGCCCGGGGGACAGTGGGGGTGCCAAAAACATTCAGTACTTC; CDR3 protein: CASSPGDSGGAKNIQYF
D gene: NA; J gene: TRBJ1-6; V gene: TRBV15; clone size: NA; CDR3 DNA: TGTGCCACCAGCAGAGATATCGCGACAGCGAGCTCCTATAATTCACCCCTCCACTTT; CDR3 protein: CATSRDIATASSYNSPLHF
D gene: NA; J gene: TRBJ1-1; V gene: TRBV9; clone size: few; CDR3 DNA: TGTGCCAGCAGCGCCCTAGGGGAGGGGTACACTGAAGCTTTCTTT; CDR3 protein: CASSALGEGYTEAFF
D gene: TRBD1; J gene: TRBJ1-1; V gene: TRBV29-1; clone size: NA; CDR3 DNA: TGCAGCGCCCCAACGGGACAGGCCTTTAACACTGAAGCTTTCTTT; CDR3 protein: CSAPTGQAFNTEAFF
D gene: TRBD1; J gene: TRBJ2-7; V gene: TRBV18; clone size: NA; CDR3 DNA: TGTGCCAGCTCCCCCGACAGGGGACCTCTATACGAGCAGTACTTC; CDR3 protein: CASSPDRGPLYEQYF
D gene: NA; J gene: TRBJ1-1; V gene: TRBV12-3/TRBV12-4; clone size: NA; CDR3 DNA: TGTGCCAGCAGTCCCCTAAAGAACACTGAAGCTTTCTTT; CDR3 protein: CASSPLKNTEAFF
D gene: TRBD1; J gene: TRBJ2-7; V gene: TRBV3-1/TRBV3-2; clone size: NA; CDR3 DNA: TGTGCCAGCAGCCCTCGCCAGGGGGCGGGGGAGCAGTACTTC; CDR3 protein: CASSPRQGAGEQYF
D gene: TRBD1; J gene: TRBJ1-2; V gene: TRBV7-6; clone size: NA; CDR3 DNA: TGTGCCAGCAGCCATGCGACAGGGAATGGTGGCTACACCTTC; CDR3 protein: CASSHATGNGGYTF
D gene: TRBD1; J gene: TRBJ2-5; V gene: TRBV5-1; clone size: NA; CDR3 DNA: TGCGCCAGCAGCGGGGGACAGGGTCCCCCGGAGGAGACCCAGTACTTC; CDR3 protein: CASSGGQGPPEETQYF
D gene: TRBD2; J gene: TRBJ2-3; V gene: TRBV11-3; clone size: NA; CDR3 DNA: TGTGCCAGCAGCTCCTATGAGGGAGGGCCTATGAAGTATTTT; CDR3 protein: CASSSYEGGPMKYF
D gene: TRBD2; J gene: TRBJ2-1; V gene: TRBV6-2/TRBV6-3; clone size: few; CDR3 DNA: TGTGCCAGCAGCTATACTAGCGGGAGGGCCGAGAATGAGCAGTTCTTC; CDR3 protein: CASSYTSGRAENEQFF
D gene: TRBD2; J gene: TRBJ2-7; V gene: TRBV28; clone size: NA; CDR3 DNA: TGTGCCAGCGGGGAGGGCTTCTACGAGCAGTACTTC; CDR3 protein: CASGEGFYEQYF
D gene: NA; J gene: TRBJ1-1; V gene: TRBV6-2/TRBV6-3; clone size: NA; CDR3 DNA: TGTGCCAGCAGTTTTCACTCGGGAGGGAAGAACACTGAAGCTTTCTTT; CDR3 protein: CASSFHSGGKNTEAFF
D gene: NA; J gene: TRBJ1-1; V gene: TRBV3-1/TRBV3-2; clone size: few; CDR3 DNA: TGTGCCAGCAGCCCCGCTCTACAGTTGAACACTGAAGCTTTCTTT; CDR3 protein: CASSPALQLNTEAFF
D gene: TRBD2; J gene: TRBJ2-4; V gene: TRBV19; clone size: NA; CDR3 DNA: TGTGCCAGTAGTACAACGAGACTAGCGGGAGGACTAGCCAAAAACATTCAGTACTTC; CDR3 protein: CASSTTRLAGGLAKNIQYF
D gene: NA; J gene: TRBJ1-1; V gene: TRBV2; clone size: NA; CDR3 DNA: TGTGCCAGCAGTGGAGAACAGGGAAACACTGAAGCTTTCTTT; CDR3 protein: CASSGEQGNTEAFF
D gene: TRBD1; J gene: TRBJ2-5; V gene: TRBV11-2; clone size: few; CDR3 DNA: TGTGCCAGCAGCCAGACAGGGTTCCGTCAAGAGACCCAGTACTTC; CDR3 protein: CASSQTGFRQETQYF
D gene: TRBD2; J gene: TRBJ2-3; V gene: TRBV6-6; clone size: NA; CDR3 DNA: TGTGCCAGCCTGACAATGAGCGGGAGGGGGACAGATACGCAGTATTTT; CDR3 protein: CASLTMSGRGTDTQYF
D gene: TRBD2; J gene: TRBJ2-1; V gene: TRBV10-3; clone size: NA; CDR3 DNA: TGTGCCATCAGTGAAACTAGCGGGGGGGCCTCAAATGAGCAGTTCTTC; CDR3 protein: CAISETSGGASNEQFF
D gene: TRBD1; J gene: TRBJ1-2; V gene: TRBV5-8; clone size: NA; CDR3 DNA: TGTGCCAGCAGCCCGTGGACAGGGCAGAACTATGGCTACACCTTC; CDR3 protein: CASSPWTGQNYGYTF
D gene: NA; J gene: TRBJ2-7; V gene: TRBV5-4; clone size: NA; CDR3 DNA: TGTGCCAGCAGCCTCGGACTACCCTACTACGAGCAGTACTTC; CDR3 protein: CASSLGLPYYEQYF
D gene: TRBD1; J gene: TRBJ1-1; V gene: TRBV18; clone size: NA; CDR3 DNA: TGTGCCAGCTCACCGGGGACAGAGAACACTGAAGCTTTCTTT; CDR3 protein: CASSPGTENTEAFF
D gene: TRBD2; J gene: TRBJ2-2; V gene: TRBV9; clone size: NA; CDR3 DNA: TGTGCCAGCAGCGTCAGCGGGAGGGTAACCGGGGAGCTGTTTTTT; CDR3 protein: CASSVSGRVTGELFF
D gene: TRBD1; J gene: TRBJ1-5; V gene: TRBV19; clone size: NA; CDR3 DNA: TGTGCCAGTACTCTGGGCGGGACAGGGTCGCGAAGCAATCAGCCCCAGCATTTT; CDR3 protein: CASTLGGTGSRSNQPQHF